The rows below give T cell receptor beta chains drawn from one sample of a study of T cell responses to AZD1222 COVID-19 vaccine. Some clones are missing from TCRdb's copy, which holds only in-frame ones; the method was immunoSEQ multiplex PCR. Among 100,000 to 150,000 clones, roughly nine tenths were seen once, and the ten largest hold under 35%. This sample comprised peripheral blood, obtained on day 0 of AZD1222 vaccination. These receptors were taken from an adult in good health. Both conserved end residues are part of each CDR3. A D gene is named only where the DNA matches it firmly. Clone size is not always given. Where it is, it says once, few, many or a class for expanded clones.

j_call,d_call,v_call,clone_size,cdr3_aa,cdr3_nt
TRBJ2-5,-,TRBV14,-,CASSQVGLGGTQYF,TGTGCCAGCAGCCAAGTGGGCCTCGGTGGGACCCAGTACTTC
TRBJ2-3,TRBD2,TRBV19,-,CASSMGGRQHTDTQYF,TGTGCCAGTAGTATGGGCGGGAGGCAACACACAGATACGCAGTATTTT
TRBJ2-5,TRBD1,TRBV27,-,CASSEDRGGGETQYF,TGTGCCAGCAGCGAGGACAGGGGGGGAGGAGAGACCCAGTACTTC
TRBJ1-1,TRBD1,TRBV7-3,-,CASSRAGGEFSEAFF,TGTGCCAGCAGCCGAGCAGGGGGCGAGTTTTCTGAAGCTTTCTTT
TRBJ1-2,-,TRBV20-1,-,CSARQNYGYTF,TGCAGTGCTAGACAAAACTATGGCTACACCTTC
TRBJ2-7,-,TRBV6-2/TRBV6-3,-,CASSGFRDSYEQYF,TGTGCCAGCAGCGGTTTCCGGGATTCCTACGAGCAGTACTTC
TRBJ2-2,TRBD2,TRBV7-9,-,CASSLAYLAETLPPRELFF,TGTGCCAGCAGCTTAGCGTACCTAGCGGAGACCTTGCCTCCCCGGGAGCTGTTTTTT
TRBJ2-3,-,TRBV2,-,CASSLSQAATDTQYF,TGTGCCAGCAGTCTGTCTCAGGCGGCCACAGATACGCAGTATTTT
TRBJ1-5,-,TRBV19,-,CASSALNPPPQHF,TGTGCCAGTAGCGCCCTTAATCCTCCGCCCCAGCATTTT
TRBJ2-1,TRBD1,TRBV6-5,-,CASSLQGAGSNEQFF,TGTGCCAGCAGTCTACAGGGGGCTGGGTCCAATGAGCAGTTCTTC
TRBJ1-1,-,TRBV5-1,-,CASSLGPANTEAFF,TGCGCCAGCAGCTTGGGCCCAGCGAACACTGAAGCTTTCTTT
TRBJ1-2,-,TRBV27,-,CASTYSRGANYGYTF,TGTGCCAGCACATATTCCAGGGGAGCTAACTATGGCTACACCTTC
TRBJ1-5,-,TRBV5-8,-,CASSLRGTSNQPQHF,TGTGCCAGCAGCTTGCGAGGAACTAGCAATCAGCCCCAGCATTTT
TRBJ1-2,-,TRBV9,once,CASSVGEGTDGYTF,TGTGCCAGCAGCGTAGGCGAGGGTACGGATGGCTACACCTTC
TRBJ2-1,TRBD2,TRBV5-6,-,CASSLGLAGGGEQFF,TGTGCCAGCAGCCTGGGACTAGCGGGAGGCGGCGAGCAGTTCTTC
TRBJ1-4,TRBD1,TRBV15,-,CATSRRVWTGDNEKLFF,TGTGCCACCAGCAGAAGAGTCTGGACAGGGGATAATGAAAAACTGTTTTTT
TRBJ2-3,-,TRBV9,-,CASSVGWEADTQYF,TGTGCCAGCAGCGTGGGGTGGGAGGCAGATACGCAGTATTTT
TRBJ2-3,TRBD2,TRBV12-5,-,CASGLVQAGGYTDTQYF,TGTGCTAGTGGTTTGGTACAGGCGGGGGGGTACACAGATACGCAGTATTTT
TRBJ1-2,-,TRBV5-1,-,CASSLEGSRYGYTF,TGCGCCAGCAGCTTGGAAGGCAGCCGGTATGGCTACACCTTC
TRBJ1-1,-,TRBV6-2/TRBV6-3,-,CASTPFQGVGTEAFF,TGTGCCAGCACCCCTTTCCAGGGAGTAGGGACTGAAGCTTTCTTT
TRBJ1-5,TRBD1,TRBV19,-,CASRNLRQGAGQPQHF,TGTGCCAGTAGAAACCTCCGACAGGGGGCCGGTCAGCCCCAGCATTTT
TRBJ2-7,TRBD1,TRBV5-1,-,CASSLASPGQGVYEQYF,TGCGCCAGCAGCTTGGCCAGCCCCGGACAGGGGGTCTACGAGCAGTACTTC
TRBJ2-2,-,TRBV27,once,CASSHANTGELFF,TGTGCCAGCAGTCACGCGAACACCGGGGAGCTGTTTTTT
TRBJ1-1,-,TRBV29-1,few,CSVGDNPEAFF,TGCAGCGTCGGGGACAACCCTGAAGCTTTCTTT
TRBJ2-7,-,TRBV23-1,once,CASAQGRRGEQYF,TGCGCCAGCGCACAGGGTCGACGGGGCGAGCAGTACTTC
TRBJ2-7,TRBD1,TRBV7-2,-,CASSLEGAHGEQYF,TGTGCCAGCAGCTTAGAGGGGGCGCATGGCGAGCAGTACTTC
TRBJ1-6,-,TRBV6-5,once,CASSLTGFRNSPLHF,TGTGCCAGCAGCCTAACAGGGTTTCGGAATTCACCCCTCCACTTT
TRBJ1-1,-,TRBV6-5,-,CASTGTSGGNEAFF,TGTGCCAGTACCGGGACCTCGGGGGGAAATGAAGCTTTCTTT